The 21 T cell receptor beta chains below come from one sample, sequenced in a study of molecular identifiers for immune sequencing clone quantification. MiXCR, run by TCRdb on the PCR reads, gives a single entry per CDR3 protein. The sample consists of nearly 8,500 distinct CDR3 sequences, under 40% of them appearing once. Sequencing was performed on naive CD8+ T cells from blood, with Jurkat cell RNA spiked in. As for subset: FACS-sorted CD8+CD4-CCR7+CD45RA+ naive T cells. Receptors were obtained from a human donor in good health. Some libraries in this study had Jurkat cell RNA spiked in.

Worth noting for this clonotype: A much more abundant neighbour one base away suggests this may be a read error. The gene calls are TRBV28 and TRBJ1-5; TRBD1 might be the D (5 bases). Germline CDR1 and CDR2: MDHEN and SYDVKM. The CDR3 length is 16 residues. In DNA, the CDR3 is TGTGCCAGCAGAGCCAGACGAGAGGGGAGCAATCAGCCCCAGCGTTTT. As protein: CASRARREGSNQPQRF.

Comment on this clonotype: A read error may be the cause here, since a much bigger clone is one base away. As the CDR3 is not closed by the conserved phenylalanine or tryptophan, this likely results from a read error. The chain has TRBV5-5 and TRBJ2-2; D call uncertain. Germline-derived CDR1 and CDR2 are SGHKS and YYEKEE (reference sequence). This CDR3 region has 14 residues. The ends were cut back, 1 base at V and 4 bases at J, with 8 bases in the middle. The CDR3 reads CASSLFESTGELFL. CDR3 nucleotide sequence: TGTGCCAGCAGCTTGTTCGAGAGCACCGGGGAGCTGTTTTTA.

The chain carries TRBV7-6 and TRBJ2-3, with 8 bases matching TRBD1. The CDR3 sequence is 16 residues long. J gave up 3 bases and V 0 bases, and 5 bases lay outside the gene matches. Germline lookup yields CDR1 SGHVS and CDR2 FNYEAQ. CDR3 nucleotides: TGTGCCAGCAGCTTAGCGACAGGGGACAAGACAGATACGCAGTATTTT. As protein: CASSLATGDKTDTQYF.

The chain recombines TRBV27 with TRBJ2-3; D may correspond to TRBD1 or TRBD2 (5 bases each). V was clipped by 0 bases and J by 10 bases, with 20 bases between them. The germline gives CDR1 MNHEY, CDR2 SMNVEV (reference sequence). The CDR3 is 16 amino acids. The CDR3 sequence is CASSLSGGPVVPSQYF. In nucleotides, the CDR3 is TGTGCCAGCAGTTTATCTGGGGGACCCGTTGTCCCATCGCAGTATTTT.

This clonotype was seen a single time. A read error may explain this, as a much larger clone is one base away. This rearrangement joins TRBV28 to TRBJ2-3; either TRBD1 or TRBD2 may supply D (6 bases each). V lost 6 bases, J lost 4 bases, and 11 bases lay in between. Germline V lookup: CDR1 MDHEN, CDR2 SYDVKM. CDR3 size: 13 residues. The CDR3 DNA is TGTGCCAGCAGGGCCCGGGGGCCAGATACGCAGTATTTT. Translated, it gives CASRARGPDTQYF.

This clonotype was detected only a few times. V and J are TRBV7-9 and TRBJ2-2, with 8 bases aligning to TRBD2. This CDR3 has 16 residues. J lost 0 bases, V lost 2 bases, and 2 bases had no gene match. Looked up from germline, CDR1 is SEHNR and CDR2 is FQNEAQ (reference sequence). CDR3 loop: CASSLPGGPNTGELFF. Written as DNA, the CDR3 is TGTGCCAGCAGCTTACCGGGAGGGCCGAACACCGGGGAGCTGTTTTTT.

The V and J genes are TRBV12-3 or TRBV12-4 and TRBJ2-5, with a weak D call TRBD2 (5 bases). The V and J ends lost 1 base and 2 bases respectively, with 11 bases between them. This CDR3 region has 15 residues. The CDR3 loop is CASSLEAAPQETQYF. The CDR3 DNA reads as TGTGCCAGCAGTTTAGAAGCGGCACCACAAGAGACCCAGTACTTC.

The V call is TRBV6-2 or TRBV6-3, the J call TRBJ2-7; D perhaps matches TRBD1 (7 bases). The germline V and J ends were trimmed by 3 bases and 3 bases, with 18 bases remaining between them. The CDR3 extends over 16 amino acids. Looked up from germline, CDR1 is MNHEY and CDR2 is SVGEGT. The CDR3 sequence is CASSYPPRGRNYEQYF. CDR3 nucleotide sequence: TGTGCCAGCAGTTATCCGCCCAGGGGGAGGAACTACGAGCAGTACTTC.

This chain joins TRBV19 and TRBJ1-5; possibly TRBD1 for D (5 bases). There are 13 residues in the CDR3. Trimming removed 3 bases from V and 6 bases from J, with 9 bases in between. CDR1 and CDR2 from the germline V gene are LNHDA and SQIVND (reference sequence). The CDR3 nucleotides read TGTGCCAGTAGTATTCAGGGAGCTCAGCCCCAGCATTTT. It yields the protein CASSIQGAQPQHF.

Only a few counts were recorded for this clonotype. V is TRBV7-9 and J is TRBJ2-1; D call uncertain. The ends were cut back, 8 bases at V and 5 bases at J, with 10 bases in the middle. This CDR3 has 12 amino acids. Germline CDR1 reads SEHNR; CDR2 reads FQNEAQ (reference sequence). CDR3 bases: TGTGCCAGCCATCTCCTAAACAATGAGCAGTTCTTC. Protein product: CASHLLNNEQFF.

V gene TRBV4-3 combines with J gene TRBJ2-5; no definite D call. Germline V gene sequence: CDR1 LGHNA, CDR2 YSLEER. This CDR3 is built from 15 residues. V shed 0 bases and J shed 2 bases, with 10 bases lying between them. CDR3 DNA sequence: TGCGCCAGCAGCCAAGATCTACCGAGTCAAGAGACCCAGTACTTC. Amino acid sequence: CASSQDLPSQETQYF.

Judged by abundance, this clonotype is large. The chain employs TRBV7-9 and TRBJ2-3; D is uncertain. The CDR3 sequence is 14 residues long. Germline CDR1 SEHNR, CDR2 FQNEAQ (reference sequence). Trimming shortened V by 5 bases and J by 4 bases, and 13 bases separated the two germline ends. CDR3 amino acids: CASSQPEYPDTQYF. CDR3 in DNA: TGTGCCAGCAGCCAACCCGAATACCCAGATACGCAGTATTTT.

This clonotype is categorized as medium-sized. V usage is TRBV28 and J usage is TRBJ2-3; D gene unclear. Trimming took 6 bases from V and 4 from J, leaving 17 bases between them. Germline V gives CDR1 MDHEN, CDR2 SYDVKM. The CDR3 is 15 residues long. DNA of the CDR3: TGTGCCAGCAGGGCCCTAGGCGCGGAGCCAGATACGCAGTATTTT. Translating it yields CASRALGAEPDTQYF.

Concerning this clonotype: Relative to the germline gene, one junction end is altered; a read error may explain this. The rearrangement uses TRBV27 and TRBJ1-5; D uncertain. This CDR3 comprises 13 residues. Germline V gene lookup returns CDR1 MNHEY and CDR2 SMNVEV (reference sequence). Here the CDR3 DNA reads TGTGCCAGCAGTCACGGGAGCGATCAGCTCCAGCATTTT. Residues: CASSHGSDQLQHF.

This sequence joins TRBV5-1 and TRBJ2-7; D is unresolved. The CDR3 has 15 residues. V lost 4 bases and J 2 bases, leaving 16 bases between the germline ends. CDR1 and CDR2 from the germline V gene are SGHRS and YFSETQ. CDR3 DNA sequence: TGCGCCAGCAGCCCGCGACGGCTAGAAACCTACGAGCAGTACTTC. This codes for CASSPRRLETYEQYF. Complete variable domain (other parts from reference TRBV5-1 and TRBJ2-7): KAGVTQTPRYLIKTRGQQVTLSCSPISGHRSVSWYQQTPGQGLQFLFEYFSETQRNKGNFPGRFSGRQFSNSRSEMNVSTLELGDSALYLCASSPRRLETYEQYFGPGTRLTVT.

The chain joins TRBV7-9 to TRBJ2-3, with D possibly being TRBD2 (6 bases). There are 18 residues in the CDR3. V lost 0 bases, J lost 4 bases, and 20 bases lay in between. The germline V gene encodes CDR1 SEHNR and CDR2 FQNEAQ (reference sequence). The CDR3 DNA reads as TGTGCCAGCAGCTTAGCGCTTGGAGGGGCGGGACGATCAGATACGCAGTATTTT. This codes for CASSLALGGAGRSDTQYF.

Worth noting for this clonotype: Being one base from a much bigger clone, this may be a read error. V usage is TRBV7-8 and J usage is TRBJ2-1; a weak D match, TRBD2 (6 bases). There are 14 residues in the CDR3. Germline V gene lookup returns CDR1 SGHVS and CDR2 FQNEAQ. The V gene lost 0 bases and the J gene lost 9 bases, with 12 bases spanning the gap. This CDR3 is CASSLAGLFSEQFF. DNA of the CDR3: TGTGCCAGCAGCTTAGCGGGACTCTTCTCTGAGCAGTTCTTC.

A remark on this clonotype: A read error is possible here, since a much larger clone lies one base away. The V and J genes are TRBV7-8 and TRBJ1-5, with D unclear. The germline V gene has CDR1 SGHVS and CDR2 FQNEAQ. The CDR3 loop spans 17 amino acids. CDR3 sequence (DNA): TGTGCCAGCAGCTTAGGCGGGCCCGGGTCCCCCAATCAGCCCCAGCAATTT. Amino acid sequence: CASSLGGPGSPNQPQQF.

This clonotype is medium-sized. The rearrangement uses TRBV7-2 and TRBJ2-3; no clear D. This CDR3 is built from 15 residues. Trimming removed 1 base from V and 3 bases from J, with 11 bases in between. Germline assignment: CDR1 SGHTA and CDR2 FQGNSA. The CDR3 here is CASSLGGAKTDTQYF. CDR3 coding DNA: TGTGCCAGCAGCTTAGGCGGAGCCAAGACAGATACGCAGTATTTT.

To note about this clonotype: Because the CDR3 is missing its conserved closing phenylalanine or tryptophan, this is likely a read error. The chain is built from TRBV13 and TRBJ1-1; unclear D gene. This CDR3 has 13 amino acids. The V end was cut by 0 bases, the J end by 0 bases, with 2 bases between. Germline values: CDR1 PRHDT, CDR2 FYEKMQ (reference sequence). CDR3 DNA: TGTGCCAGCAGCTTAGGGGTGAACACTGAAGCTTTCTTA. Its translation is CASSLGVNTEAFL.

Only a few counts were recorded for this clonotype. This chain links TRBV19 with TRBJ2-7; D might be TRBD2 (7 bases). This CDR3 has 13 residues. With 9 bases removed from V and 6 bases from J, the gap between germline ends came to 18 bases. Germline CDR1 and CDR2: LNHDA and SQIVND (reference sequence). The CDR3 nucleotides are TGTGCCAGCCGGGGGGCGTCCCTACCCGAGCAGTACTTC. This sequence encodes CASRGASLPEQYF.